The rows below give T cell receptor beta chains drawn from one sample of a study of yellow fever vaccine responses in identical twins. MiXCR was run by TCRdb on the RT-PCR reads, yielding one entry per CDR3 protein. This table holds about 4,600 distinct CDR3 sequences, approximately 85% found once. The sample was T cells from blood (PBMCs), unsorted or a sorted subset (not recorded which), taken before or after yellow fever vaccination (not recorded which). Receptors were obtained from a woman in her late teens or twenties who received the yellow fever vaccine. Both conserved end residues are part of each CDR3. D genes are given only for firm matches. Clone size is stated in some rows and not others, as once, few, many or a class when expanded.

TRBD1 14 TRBJ1-1 TRBV28 few CAISTQGGNTEAFF TGTGCCATCTCGACCCAGGGGGGGAACACTGAAGCTTTCTTT
NA 13 TRBJ1-1 TRBV30 NA CAWSPPGSSKAFF TGTGCCTGGAGCCCTCCGGGGTCCTCCAAGGCTTTCTTT
TRBD2 15 TRBJ2-3 TRBV23-1 NA CASRHAGGGRDTQYF TGCGCCAGCAGGCATGCGGGGGGAGGAAGAGATACGCAGTATTTT
NA 14 TRBJ2-1 TRBV20-1 NA CSARSRAGYNEQFF TGCAGTGCTAGATCGAGGGCGGGCTACAATGAGCAGTTCTTC
NA 9 TRBJ2-5 TRBV12-3/TRBV12-4 NA CASIWSPDF TGTGCCAGTATTTGGTCCCCGGACTTC
TRBD2 15 TRBJ2-3 TRBV20-1 NA CSAQSGLAGSDTQYF TGCAGTGCCCAGTCAGGCCTAGCGGGGTCAGATACGCAGTATTTT
TRBD2 17 TRBJ2-1 TRBV2 NA CASSTTSGESSYNEQFF TGTGCCAGCAGTACGACTAGCGGGGAAAGCTCCTACAATGAGCAGTTCTTC
TRBD1 13 TRBJ1-2 TRBV10-1 NA CASRNRGGYGYTF TGCGCCAGCAGGAACAGGGGTGGCTATGGCTACACCTTC
TRBD1 12 TRBJ2-7 TRBV30 NA CAWGGQTYEQYF TGTGCCTGGGGGGGACAGACCTACGAGCAGTACTTC
TRBD1 12 TRBJ2-4 TRBV20-1 NA CSASTGLNIQYF TGCAGTGCTTCGACAGGGTTAAACATTCAGTACTTC
NA 14 TRBJ2-3 TRBV11-3 NA CASSPRGRQDTQYF TGTGCCAGCAGCCCACGGGGCAGACAAGATACGCAGTATTTT
NA 11 TRBJ2-3 TRBV2 NA CASSDTDTQYF TGTGCCAGCAGTGACACAGATACGCAGTATTTT
TRBD2 13 TRBJ2-7 TRBV29-1 NA CSVVTSGDYEQYF TGCAGCGTTGTGACTAGCGGGGACTACGAGCAGTACTTC
TRBD1 14 TRBJ2-7 TRBV5-4 NA CASSLGRGLEEQYF TGTGCCAGCAGCTTAGGCAGGGGGTTGGAGGAGCAGTACTTC
TRBD1 15 TRBJ1-1 TRBV12-3/TRBV12-4 NA CASSPDRGGTTEAFF TGTGCCAGCAGTCCCGACAGGGGGGGTACCACTGAAGCTTTCTTT
NA 16 TRBJ2-7 TRBV11-2 NA CASSLGIGQSSYEQYF TGTGCCAGCAGCTTAGGGATCGGACAGTCTTCCTACGAGCAGTACTTC
NA 11 TRBJ1-2 TRBV10-1 NA CASRQGYGYTF TGCGCCAGCAGACAGGGCTATGGCTACACCTTC
NA 12 TRBJ2-1 TRBV10-1 NA CASSPQGNEQFF TGCGCCAGCAGCCCGCAGGGGAATGAGCAGTTCTTC
NA 14 TRBJ2-7 TRBV19 NA CASSSRGLNYEQYF TGTGCCAGTTCCTCAAGGGGTTTGAACTACGAGCAGTACTTC
TRBD2 15 TRBJ2-7 TRBV10-1 NA CASSERGLARYEQYF TGCGCCAGCAGTGAGAGGGGACTAGCAAGGTACGAGCAGTACTTC
TRBD1 18 TRBJ2-2 TRBV11-1 NA CASSTRTGADAVTGELFF TGTGCCAGCAGCACCCGGACAGGGGCCGACGCAGTTACCGGGGAGCTGTTTTTT
NA 13 TRBJ1-1 TRBV9 few CASSVAGYGEAFF TGTGCCAGCAGCGTCGCAGGGTATGGTGAAGCTTTCTTT
NA 14 TRBJ2-2 TRBV5-1 NA CASSLAQRAGELFF TGCGCCAGCAGCTTGGCCCAAAGGGCCGGGGAGCTGTTTTTT
TRBD1 12 TRBJ2-7 TRBV5-6 NA CASSFRTGEQYF TGTGCCAGCAGCTTTCGGACAGGGGAGCAGTACTTC
NA 13 TRBJ2-1 TRBV20-1 few CSATGTGNNEQFF TGCAGTGCTACCGGGACTGGCAACAATGAGCAGTTCTTC
NA 15 TRBJ2-5 TRBV10-1 NA CASSEGLRSQETQYF TGCGCCAGCAGCGAGGGACTTAGATCCCAAGAGACCCAGTACTTC
NA 15 TRBJ2-7 TRBV5-1 NA CASSLANYSSYEQYF TGCGCCAGCAGCTTGGCCAACTACAGCTCCTACGAGCAGTACTTC
NA 17 TRBJ2-3 TRBV29-1 NA CSVVRSPPGRRRDTQYF TGCAGCGTTGTTCGCAGTCCGCCCGGGCGACGTAGAGATACGCAGTATTTT
NA 14 TRBJ2-1 TRBV12-1 NA CASSFAGPGNEQFF TGCGCCAGCAGCTTTGCGGGACCAGGGAATGAGCAGTTCTTC
TRBD2 17 TRBJ2-3 TRBV7-3 NA CASSSTPLAGFTDTQYF TGTGCCAGCAGCTCCACCCCTTTAGCGGGCTTCACAGATACGCAGTATTTT
NA 11 TRBJ1-1 TRBV30 NA CAWRQNTEAFF TGTGCCTGGAGACAGAACACTGAAGCTTTCTTT
TRBD2 16 TRBJ2-1 TRBV13 NA CASRFLTGTSANEQFF TGTGCCAGCAGGTTTCTTACCGGGACTAGCGCCAATGAGCAGTTCTTC
TRBD1 12 TRBJ1-1 TRBV29-1 NA CSVEASGGSAFF TGCAGCGTTGAGGCTTCAGGGGGATCAGCTTTCTTT
TRBD1 16 TRBJ2-7 TRBV6-1 NA CASSTGTALYSYEQYF TGTGCCAGCAGTACCGGGACAGCTCTTTACTCCTACGAGCAGTACTTC
TRBD1 12 TRBJ2-7 TRBV27 NA CASSRTGYEQYF TGTGCCAGCAGCAGGACAGGCTACGAGCAGTACTTC
NA 13 TRBJ2-2 TRBV20-1 NA CSAPDYPGGELFF TGCAGTGCCCCGGACTACCCGGGAGGGGAGCTGTTTTTT
NA 12 TRBJ2-1 TRBV12-3/TRBV12-4 NA CASSLGSREQFF TGTGCCAGCAGTTTGGGGTCGAGGGAGCAGTTCTTC
NA 15 TRBJ1-3 TRBV4-1 once CASSQTDGNRDTIYF TGCGCCAGCAGCCAAACCGATGGAAACCGAGACACCATATATTTT
NA 13 TRBJ1-1 TRBV13 NA CASIGRRGTEAFF TGTGCCAGCATAGGGAGGAGGGGCACTGAAGCTTTCTTT
NA 15 TRBJ2-7 TRBV6-2/TRBV6-3 NA CASSYSKVDPYEQYF TGTGCCAGCAGTTACTCGAAGGTAGACCCCTACGAGCAGTACTTC
NA 13 TRBJ1-6 TRBV24-1 few CATSDYTGSPLHF TGTGCCACCAGTGACTATACAGGGTCACCCCTCCACTTT
NA 16 TRBJ1-5 TRBV18 NA CASSPPGGSGNQPQLF TGTGCCAGCTCACCCCCGGGGGGCTCGGGCAATCAGCCCCAGCTTTTT
NA 13 TRBJ2-1 TRBV24-1 NA CATSDEHTSEQFF TGTGCCACCAGTGATGAACATACTAGTGAGCAGTTCTTC
NA 15 TRBJ1-4 TRBV6-5 NA CASSSIPGNNEKLFF TGTGCCAGCAGTTCGATTCCAGGGAACAATGAAAAACTGTTTTTT
TRBD1 15 TRBJ1-5 TRBV2 NA CASSGGQGGNQPQHF TGTGCCAGCAGTGGAGGACAGGGTGGCAATCAGCCCCAGCATTTT
TRBD2 12 TRBJ2-3 TRBV29-1 once CSDLTSGDTQYF TGCAGCGATCTGACTAGCGGAGATACGCAGTATTTT
NA 11 TRBJ2-5 TRBV29-1 NA CSAMIGETQYF TGCAGCGCTATGATTGGGGAGACCCAGTACTTC
NA 15 TRBJ1-1 TRBV11-1 NA CASSFLGGKNTEAFF TGTGCCAGCAGCTTTTTAGGGGGAAAAAACACTGAAGCTTTCTTT
NA 15 TRBJ2-3 TRBV2 NA CASSEVFIGPDTQYF TGTGCCAGCAGTGAAGTCTTCATAGGGCCAGATACGCAGTATTTT
NA 11 TRBJ1-6 TRBV11-2 NA CASSRSVSLHF TGTGCCAGCAGCCGGAGTGTGTCCCTCCACTTT
NA 14 TRBJ2-7 TRBV19 few CASSSDEKSYEQYF TGTGCCAGTAGTTCGGACGAGAAGTCCTACGAGCAGTACTTC
NA 13 TRBJ1-2 TRBV3-1 NA CASSQEGAGPVTF TGTGCCAGCAGCCAAGAAGGGGCAGGTCCGGTCACCTTC
NA 12 TRBJ2-1 TRBV30 NA CAWSYMGTRQFF TGTGCCTGGAGCTATATGGGAACCCGGCAGTTCTTC
NA 11 TRBJ2-7 TRBV7-2 NA CASSFDWEQYF TGTGCCAGCAGCTTTGACTGGGAGCAGTACTTC
NA 14 TRBJ2-1 TRBV11-1 NA CASSFLTSSNEQFF TGTGCCAGCAGCTTCTTGACATCTAGCAATGAGCAGTTCTTC
NA 13 TRBJ2-7 TRBV20-1 NA CSARSWGSFRQYF TGCAGTGCTAGGTCTTGGGGCAGCTTCAGGCAGTACTTC
NA 13 TRBJ2-5 TRBV29-1 NA CSVEDTNQETQYF TGCAGCGTTGAGGACACGAACCAAGAGACCCAGTACTTC
NA 13 TRBJ2-7 TRBV3-1 NA CASSQGPTYEQYF TGTGCCAGCAGCCAGGGGCCAACCTACGAGCAGTACTTC
NA 13 TRBJ2-5 TRBV20-1 NA CSNSYGSQETQYF TGCAGTAATTCTTACGGGAGCCAAGAGACCCAGTACTTC